This entry concerns a single TCR beta chain. This record comes from a study of blood T cell repertoires in COVID-19. Only in-frame clones appear in the TCRdb table, and some are missing; sequencing was by immunoSEQ multiplex PCR. The data contain over 250,000 clones, about 89% of them seen just once; the ten biggest clones take up approximately 2.5%. The TCR originated in a woman between 18 and 30 years old who had recovered from COVID-19. The specimen was PBMCs or T cells enriched from blood (not recorded which).

CDR3 sequence: CASSSLTGTASNQPQHF. The CDR3 nucleotides are TGTGCCAGCAGTTCCTTAACCGGGACAGCGTCCAATCAGCCCCAGCATTTT. J is TRBJ1-5 and V is TRBV27; TRBD1 agrees at 7 bases. Germline CDR1 and CDR2: MNHEY and SMNVEV (reference sequence). The trim removed 4 bases at V and 3 bases at J, leaving 12 bases unmatched. This CDR3 spans 17 amino acids.